Listed here are 31 T cell receptor beta chains from one sample, sequenced in a study of early T cells in non-severe SARS-CoV-2 infection. MiXCR was run by TCRdb on the 5' RACE reads, yielding one entry per CDR3 protein. The profile covers around 63,000 distinct CDR3 sequences, with more than 5.5% appearing a single time and 3% to 4% taken by the ten largest. This specimen consisted of whole blood, obtained at baseline. The receptors shown here come from an adult who was a healthcare worker with PCR-confirmed SARS-CoV-2 infection or an uninfected control (not recorded which).

At least ten counts were recorded for this clonotype. The chain carries TRBV7-6 and TRBJ2-1; 8 bases are a match to TRBD2. The CDR3 extends over 17 amino acids. Trimming at V came to 2 bases and at J to 1 base, leaving 7 bases not matched to a gene. Germline CDR1 SGHVS, CDR2 FNYEAQ. The CDR3 sequence: CASSLPSGGGSYNEQFF. The DNA of the CDR3 is TGTGCCAGCAGCTTACCCTCGGGAGGGGGGTCCTACAATGAGCAGTTCTTC.

This clonotype was found a few times. J is TRBJ1-5 and V is TRBV19; D uncertain. The CDR3 is made up of 17 amino acids. Looked up from germline, CDR1 is LNHDA and CDR2 is SQIVND (reference sequence). V was clipped by 6 bases and J by 0 bases, with 18 bases between them. The CDR3 DNA is TGTGCCAGTAGCCCAAAACCTAGGACGGATAGCAATCAGCCCCAGCATTTT. Amino acids: CASSPKPRTDSNQPQHF.

This clonotype was recorded many times. The CDR3 DNA sequence: TGTGCCAGCAGCTTAGATTTCGGTGGGACAGAAATGGTTCGTGAGCAGTACTTC. The encoded protein is CASSLDFGGTEMVREQYF. This chain links TRBV7-9 with TRBJ2-7; TRBD1 matches 7 bases. The CDR3 spans 18 residues. Trimming at V came to 1 base and at J to 7 bases, leaving 19 bases not matched to a gene. Germline assignment: CDR1 SEHNR and CDR2 FQNEAQ (reference sequence).

This clonotype came up many times. This chain connects TRBV7-9 to TRBJ2-7, with 10 bases aligning to TRBD2. V gave up 2 bases and J gave up 4 bases; unmatched junction bases: 5. From germline, CDR1 is SEHNR and CDR2 FQNEAQ (reference sequence). CDR3 length: 15 residues. The DNA for the CDR3 is TGTGCCAGCAGCTTAACAGGACTAGCGGAATACGAGCAGTACTTC. It yields the protein CASSLTGLAEYEQYF.

This clonotype was observed at least ten times. The chain is built from TRBV18 and TRBJ2-1; 11 bases are a match to TRBD1. Germline V gene data show CDR1 as KGHSH and CDR2 as LQKENI. This CDR3 has 16 amino acids. The junction had 6 bases not matched to a gene; V was cut back by 0 bases and J by 8 bases. CDR3 residues: CASSPPGTGGSDEQFF. The CDR3 DNA reads as TGTGCCAGCTCACCACCAGGGACAGGGGGTAGCGATGAGCAGTTCTTC.

This clonotype came up many times. The rearrangement uses TRBV28 and TRBJ2-5; 9 nucleotides agree with TRBD1. In germline, CDR1 is MDHEN, CDR2 SYDVKM. This CDR3 comprises 14 residues. With V trimmed by 5 bases and J by 1 base, 2 bases remained unmatched. CDR3 protein: CASSGGQGQETQYF. CDR3 in DNA: TGTGCCAGCAGTGGGGGACAGGGCCAAGAGACCCAGTACTTC.

This clonotype was seen once. This clone may be a read error of a much larger clone one base away. This chain connects TRBV28 to TRBJ2-5; D ambiguous. Trimming cost V 3 bases and J 1 base, with 6 bases left between them. The germline V gene encodes CDR1 MDHEN and CDR2 SYDVKM. The CDR3 sequence is 13 residues long. Here the CDR3 reads CASSFLGQETQYF. The DNA of the CDR3 is TGTGCCAGCAGTTTCCTGGGCCAAGAGACCCAGTACTTC.

The rearrangement joins TRBV7-9 to TRBJ2-3, with D possibly called TRBD1 or TRBD2 (5 bases each). Trimming removed 6 bases at V and 2 bases at J, with 15 bases between. The CDR3 is 15 residues long. Germline CDR1 and CDR2: SEHNR and FQNEAQ (reference sequence). In DNA, the CDR3 is TGTGCCAGCAGTCGTGTGGGGACGGACACAGATACGCAGTATTTT. It encodes CASSRVGTDTDTQYF. Full variable domain (remainder filled in from reference TRBV7-9 and TRBJ2-3): DTGVSQNPRHKITKRGQNVTFRCDPISEHNRLYWYRQTLGQGPEFLTYFQNEAQLEKSRLLSDRFSAERPKGSFSTLEIQRTEQGDSAMYLCASSRVGTDTDTQYFGPGTRLTVL.

This clonotype was seen a handful of times. The V and J genes are TRBV7-6 and TRBJ1-3, with a tentative D call TRBD1 (5 bases). This CDR3 comprises 15 residues. Germline V gene lookup returns CDR1 SGHVS and CDR2 FNYEAQ. The ends were cut back, 5 bases at V and 7 bases at J, with 18 bases in the middle. The CDR3 DNA sequence: TGTGCCAGCAGCCGAACCCGGGGGGAGGTCAACACCATATATTTT. Protein: CASSRTRGEVNTIYF.

This chain joins TRBV19 and TRBJ1-6; D uncertain. Trimming took off 8 bases at V and 0 bases at J, with 11 bases between the two ends. This CDR3 comprises 15 residues. The germline V gene encodes CDR1 LNHDA and CDR2 SQIVND (reference sequence). CDR3 nucleotides: TGTGCCAGTCTAAGCGGGAGCTCCTATAATTCACCCCTCCACTTT. Protein: CASLSGSSYNSPLHF.

This clonotype has a count of ten or more. The V and J genes are TRBV30 and TRBJ2-7, with 7 bases fitting TRBD1. Per the germline V gene, CDR1 is GTSNPN and CDR2 is SVGIG (reference sequence). The trim removed 0 bases at V and 6 bases at J, leaving 8 bases unmatched. This CDR3 spans 14 amino acids. CDR3 nucleotides: TGTGCCTGGAGTGTACTGGGCAGGGGGAGCGAGCAGTACTTC. The encoded protein is CAWSVLGRGSEQYF.

This clonotype occurred many times. The chain employs TRBV29-1 and TRBJ2-7, with TRBD2 identical over 9 bases. Germline lookup yields CDR1 SQVTM and CDR2 ANQGSEA. With V trimmed by 4 bases and J by 3 bases, 4 bases remained unmatched. There are 13 residues in the CDR3. DNA of the CDR3: TGCAGCGTTGCGCGGGAGGGCCTCTACGAGCAGTACTTC. Protein sequence: CSVAREGLYEQYF.

This clonotype showed up many times. V and J are TRBV27 and TRBJ2-7, with a possible D match to TRBD1 (6 bases). Trimming shortened V by 4 bases and J by 2 bases, and 12 bases separated the two germline ends. Germline CDR1 is MNHEY and CDR2 is SMNVEV (reference sequence). CDR3 size: 14 residues. CDR3 nucleotide sequence: TGTGCCAGCAGTTCCCTCGGGACAACCTACGAGCAGTACTTC. It translates to CASSSLGTTYEQYF.

In this sample, this clonotype turned up many times. This rearrangement joins TRBV7-9 to TRBJ1-1; weak D call: TRBD1 (6 bases). Germline V lookup: CDR1 SEHNR, CDR2 FQNEAQ (reference sequence). The CDR3 covers 14 residues. Trimming stripped 5 bases from V and 4 bases from J, with 14 bases between. Here the CDR3 reads CASSRGQPGTEAFF. Written as DNA, the CDR3 is TGTGCCAGCAGCCGCGGACAGCCGGGCACTGAAGCTTTCTTT.

In its sample, this clonotype was seen a few times. This chain connects TRBV7-2 to TRBJ2-3; TRBD1 is a possible D gene (6 bases). The CDR3 length is 15 residues. Germline CDR1 reads SGHTA; CDR2 reads FQGNSA. V gave up 2 bases and J gave up 1 base, with 10 bases separating them. The CDR3 sequence is CASSLHRARTDTQYF. The CDR3 DNA is TGTGCCAGCAGCTTACACAGGGCTCGCACAGATACGCAGTATTTT.

In its sample, this clonotype was seen a few times. The rearrangement joins TRBV4-1 to TRBJ1-1; the match to TRBD1 covers 7 bases. The germline V gene encodes CDR1 MGHRA and CDR2 YSYEKL. Unmatched junction bases numbered 3, after V lost 5 bases and J lost 0 bases. There are 14 residues in the CDR3. The CDR3 region is CASSYGTVNTEAFF. The CDR3 DNA reads TGCGCCAGCAGCTACGGGACAGTGAACACTGAAGCTTTCTTT.

Judged by abundance, this clonotype is medium-sized. This chain joins TRBV20-1 and TRBJ1-1, with 7 bases lining up with TRBD1. Germline V gives CDR1 DFQATT, CDR2 SNEGSKA (reference sequence). V shed 6 bases, J shed 8 bases, and the junction held 12 bases outside the gene matches. The CDR3 has 13 amino acids. In DNA form, the CDR3 reads TGCAGTGCCTCGACAGGGTCGGAAACGGAAGCTTTCTTT. Its protein is CSASTGSETEAFF.

The genes are TRBV15 and TRBJ2-2; D ambiguous. Deletions cut 6 bases from V and 0 bases from J, with 5 bases between. The length of the CDR3 is 13 residues. Germline assignment: CDR1 LNHNV and CDR2 YYDKDF (reference sequence). The CDR3 protein is CATRAPNTGELFF. The CDR3 coding sequence is TGTGCCACCAGGGCCCCGAACACCGGGGAGCTGTTTTTT. The full variable domain, its missing parts supplied by reference TRBV15 and TRBJ2-2, is DAMVIQNPRYQVTQFGKPVTLSCSQTLNHNVMYWYQQKSSQAPKLLFHYYDKDFNNEADTPDNFQSRRPNTSFCFLDIRSPGLGDTAMYLCATRAPNTGELFFGEGSRLTVL.

There are many counts of this clonotype. The chain couples TRBV19 to TRBJ2-3; TRBD2 agrees at 8 bases. The germline V gene has CDR1 LNHDA and CDR2 SQIVND (reference sequence). This CDR3 is built from 17 residues. The ends lost 5 bases at V and 10 bases at J; junction bases unmatched: 20. The CDR3 protein is CASSARRGVRSEVPQYF. The CDR3 DNA sequence: TGTGCCAGTAGTGCCCGGCGGGGGGTAAGAAGTGAGGTACCGCAGTATTTT. Drawing the rest from reference TRBV19 and TRBJ2-3, the complete variable domain is DGGITQSPKYLFRKEGQNVTLSCEQNLNHDAMYWYRQDPGQGLRLIYYSQIVNDFQKGDIAEGYSVSREKKESFPLTVTSAQKNPTAFYLCASSARRGVRSEVPQYFGPGTRLTVL.

In its sample, this clonotype was seen many times. The J gene is TRBJ1-2, the V gene TRBV7-2; no firm D call. The CDR3 extends over 14 amino acids. V dropped 6 bases and J dropped 3 bases, with 14 bases sitting between them. Germline V gives CDR1 SGHTA, CDR2 FQGNSA. The CDR3 is CASRGSGTDYGYTF. The CDR3 coding sequence is TGTGCCAGCAGGGGCAGTGGTACTGACTATGGCTACACCTTC.

This clonotype has a count of ten or more. V gene TRBV6-2 or TRBV6-3 combines with J gene TRBJ2-4; 8 bases align to TRBD2. With V trimmed by 2 bases and J by 3 bases, 0 bases remained unmatched. Germline V CDR1 and CDR2: MNHEY, SVGEGT. This CDR3 comprises 14 residues. The CDR3 DNA reads TGTGCCAGCAGTTACAGCGGGAGCAAAAACATTCAGTACTTC. Translation gives CASSYSGSKNIQYF.

This clonotype was seen more than once but under ten times. This rearrangement joins TRBV5-1 to TRBJ2-7; 7 nucleotides match TRBD1. CDR3 length: 15 amino acids. Unmatched junction bases numbered 9, after V lost 4 bases and J lost 2 bases. CDR1 is SGHRS and CDR2 is YFSETQ in the germline V gene. CDR3 residues: CASSAAGDRTYEQYF. DNA for the CDR3: TGCGCCAGCAGCGCGGCCGGGGACAGAACCTACGAGCAGTACTTC. Full variable domain (remainder filled in from reference TRBV5-1 and TRBJ2-7): KAGVTQTPRYLIKTRGQQVTLSCSPISGHRSVSWYQQTPGQGLQFLFEYFSETQRNKGNFPGRFSGRQFSNSRSEMNVSTLELGDSALYLCASSAAGDRTYEQYFGPGTRLTVT.

This clonotype was observed many times. The chain carries TRBV7-7 and TRBJ2-3, with D possibly TRBD2 on 5 matching bases. This CDR3 is 14 amino acids long. The germline V gene has CDR1 SSHAT and CDR2 FNYEAQ (reference sequence). V was cut by 6 bases and J by 0 bases, with 10 bases left in between. This chain's CDR3 is CASSEAESTDTQYF. As DNA, the CDR3 is TGTGCCAGCAGTGAAGCGGAGAGCACAGATACGCAGTATTTT.

This clonotype was picked up many times. The chain recombines TRBV28 with TRBJ1-5; TRBD1 matches 8 bases. Germline loops: CDR1 MDHEN, CDR2 SYDVKM. The CDR3 extends over 14 amino acids. The V segment lost 3 bases and the J segment 5 bases; nucleotides outside the gene matches: 3. CDR3 in DNA: TGTGCCAGCAGTTTGTCAGGGGGCCATCAGCCCCAGCATTTT. Translated, it gives CASSLSGGHQPQHF. Full variable domain (rest looked up from reference TRBV28 and TRBJ1-5): DVKVTQSSRYLVKRTGEKVFLECVQDMDHENMFWYRQDPGLGLRLIYFSYDVKMKEKGDIPEGYSVSREKKERFSLILESASTNQTSMYLCASSLSGGHQPQHFGDGTRLSIL.

This clonotype has a count of ten or more. The chain recombines TRBV10-1 with TRBJ2-3; tentative D call: TRBD2 (5 bases). The germline V gene has CDR1 WNHNN and CDR2 SYGVQD (reference sequence). Trimming stripped 4 bases from V and 3 bases from J, with 14 bases between. The CDR3 is 15 residues long. As DNA, the CDR3 is TGCGCCAGCAGTGCTACTAGAAATCCAACAGATACGCAGTATTTT. This gives the protein CASSATRNPTDTQYF.

The sample holds a few counts of this clonotype. This chain uses TRBV28 with TRBJ2-5, with D possibly called TRBD1 or TRBD2 (5 bases each). CDR1 and CDR2 from the germline V gene are MDHEN and SYDVKM. CDR3 length: 15 residues. The V gene lost 7 bases and the J gene lost 3 bases, with 18 bases spanning the gap. This CDR3 reads CASIPRTGTEETQYF. The CDR3 region has the DNA TGTGCCAGCATCCCTAGGACGGGGACGGAAGAGACCCAGTACTTC.

This clonotype was recorded at least ten times. The chain recombines TRBV15 with TRBJ2-3; possibly TRBD1 or TRBD2 for D (5 bases each). V was trimmed by 3 bases and J by 4 bases, leaving 11 bases between them. The CDR3 is made up of 14 amino acids. CDR1 is LNHNV and CDR2 is YYDKDF in the germline V gene (reference sequence). CDR3 in DNA: TGTGCCACCAGCAGGGGACGAGGGGCAGATACGCAGTATTTT. Protein product: CATSRGRGADTQYF.

This clonotype has only a few counts. The chain links TRBV7-9 to TRBJ2-7; D possibly corresponds to TRBD1 (5 bases). CDR1 and CDR2 (germline): SEHNR, FQNEAQ (reference sequence). Trimming removed 0 bases at V and 5 bases at J, with 14 bases between. CDR3 size: 15 residues. The CDR3 region has the DNA TGTGCCAGCAGCTTAGCCCAGGGATTCCCTCACGAGCAGTACTTC. It encodes CASSLAQGFPHEQYF. Full variable domain (rest looked up from reference TRBV7-9 and TRBJ2-7): DTGVSQNPRHKITKRGQNVTFRCDPISEHNRLYWYRQTLGQGPEFLTYFQNEAQLEKSRLLSDRFSAERPKGSFSTLEIQRTEQGDSAMYLCASSLAQGFPHEQYFGPGTRLTVT.

This clonotype was counted between two and nine times. The V gene is TRBV6-5, the J gene TRBJ1-1; TRBD1 matches 7 bases. This CDR3 has 16 amino acids. Germline V gene data show CDR1 as MNHEY and CDR2 as SVGAGI. The J segment lost 4 bases and the V segment lost 5 bases, leaving 13 bases of the junction unmatched. Written as DNA, the CDR3 is TGTGCCAGCAGTACCCAATCCAGGGGGGAAGCCACTGAAGCTTTCTTT. It yields the protein CASSTQSRGEATEAFF.

The rearrangement links TRBV20-1 to TRBJ1-5; maybe TRBD1 (6 bases). The CDR3 loop spans 15 amino acids. Looked up from germline, CDR1 is DFQATT and CDR2 is SNEGSKA (reference sequence). Trimming stripped 6 bases from V and 8 bases from J, with 23 bases between. CDR3 residues: CSAGGAGATGEPQHF. The CDR3 nucleotides read TGCAGTGCGGGGGGGGCAGGGGCCACCGGAGAGCCCCAGCATTTT.

Many counts were recorded for this clonotype. The chain employs TRBV5-1 and TRBJ1-5; maybe TRBD1 (6 bases). Trimming shortened V by 0 bases and J by 4 bases, and 11 bases separated the two germline ends. This CDR3 region has 15 residues. Germline CDR1 SGHRS, CDR2 YFSETQ. CDR3 sequence: CASSLAGVPNQPQHF. The CDR3 nucleotides are TGCGCCAGCAGCTTGGCAGGGGTACCTAATCAGCCCCAGCATTTT.